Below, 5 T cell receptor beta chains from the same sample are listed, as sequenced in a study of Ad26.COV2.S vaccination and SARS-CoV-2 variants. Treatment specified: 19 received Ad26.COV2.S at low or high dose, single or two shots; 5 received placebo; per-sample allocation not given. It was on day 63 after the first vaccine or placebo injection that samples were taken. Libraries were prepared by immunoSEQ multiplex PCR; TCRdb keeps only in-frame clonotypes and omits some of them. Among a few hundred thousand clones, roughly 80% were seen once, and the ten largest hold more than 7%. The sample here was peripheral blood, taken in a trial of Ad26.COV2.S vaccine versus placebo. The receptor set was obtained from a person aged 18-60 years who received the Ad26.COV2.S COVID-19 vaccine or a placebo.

The CDR3 reads CASSLGVSGSTDTQYF. CDR3 nucleotide sequence: TGTGCCAGCAGCTTGGGAGTTAGCGGGAGCACAGATACGCAGTATTTT. The chain couples TRBV5-4 to TRBJ2-3; 7 bases match TRBD2. The CDR3 has 16 amino acids. Germline CDR1 is SGHNT and CDR2 is YYREEE (reference sequence). V shed 0 bases and J 0 bases; nucleotides not matched to a gene: 4. Supplemented by reference TRBV5-4 and TRBJ2-3, the full variable domain reads ETGVTQSPTHLIKTRGQQVTLRCSSQSGHNTVSWYQQALGQGPQFIFQYYREEENGRGNFPPRFSGLQFPNYSSELNVNALELDDSALYLCASSLGVSGSTDTQYFGPGTRLTVL.

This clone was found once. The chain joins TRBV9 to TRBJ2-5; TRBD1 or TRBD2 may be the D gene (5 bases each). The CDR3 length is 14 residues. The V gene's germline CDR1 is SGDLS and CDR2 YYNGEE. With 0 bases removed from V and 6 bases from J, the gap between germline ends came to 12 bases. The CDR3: CASSVGGAVKTQYF. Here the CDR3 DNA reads TGTGCCAGCAGCGTAGGAGGGGCGGTCAAGACCCAGTACTTC.

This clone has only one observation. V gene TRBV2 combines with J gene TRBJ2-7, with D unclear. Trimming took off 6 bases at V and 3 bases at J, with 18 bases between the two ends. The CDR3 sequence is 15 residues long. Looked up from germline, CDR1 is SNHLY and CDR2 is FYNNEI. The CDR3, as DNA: TGTGCCAGCAGGCCAACTTCTTCCCCCGTCTACGAGCAGTACTTC. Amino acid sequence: CASRPTSSPVYEQYF.

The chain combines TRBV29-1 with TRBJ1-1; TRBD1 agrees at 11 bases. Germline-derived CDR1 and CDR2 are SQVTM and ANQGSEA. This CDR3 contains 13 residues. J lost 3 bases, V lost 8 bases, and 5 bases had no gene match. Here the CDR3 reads CSTWTGGYTEAFF. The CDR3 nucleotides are TGCAGCACTTGGACAGGGGGCTACACTGAAGCTTTCTTT.

CDR3 amino acids: CASSTGHLNTEAFF. CDR3 nucleotide sequence: TGTGCCAGTAGTACGGGACACCTGAACACTGAAGCTTTCTTT. The chain combines TRBV19 with TRBJ1-1, with D possibly matching TRBD1 (6 bases). Germline assignment: CDR1 LNHDA and CDR2 SQIVND (reference sequence). CDR3 length: 14 amino acids. Between the trimmed V and J ends, which lost 4 bases and 0 bases, there was a span of 9 bases.